This T cell receptor (beta chain) was retrieved from a study of beta chain features in type 1 diabetes. The study, taken as a whole, reports: When Type 1 diabetes patients were examined, their TCRB CDR3s proved moderately but significantly shorter in all four CD4+ subsets. Within the patient group, naive, central memory and Treg TCRB repertoires appeared more similar to each other than within healthy donors.

A single count supports this clone. Its antigen is not identified. All of the isolated RNA was reverse transcribed, so expressed TCRB transcripts were sequenced. The repertoire was sequenced with immunoSEQ multiplex PCR; TCRdb's copy has only in-frame clones and lacks some. The sample contains under 25,000 clones, more than 45% of which appear only once. Trimming left V 0 bases short and J 3 bases short, with 4 bases between. Germline CDR1 is SGHRS and CDR2 is YFSETQ. CDR3 length: 13 residues. This TCR came from a man between 18 and 35 years old with type 1 diabetes. V usage is TRBV5-1 and J usage is TRBJ1-3; D is unclear. The sample was stem cell memory CD4+ T cells from blood. The CDR3 DNA follows: TGCGCCAGCAGCTTGGGCGATGGAAACACCATATATTTT. It translates to CASSLGDGNTIYF.